The TCR beta chain described here comes from a study of blood T cell repertoires in COVID-19. For the study at large: Specimens from acute and convalescent COVID-19 originated in the United States, Italy and Spain.

V gave up 3 bases and J gave up 7 bases; unmatched junction bases: 3. Germline V CDR1 and CDR2: MDHEN, SYDVKM. This CDR3 spans 15 amino acids. Assay: immunoSEQ multiplex PCR; the TCRdb copy retains only in-frame clones and omits some. The table has around 140,000 clones, more than 75% seen once; the top ten hold over 10%. This TCR was recovered from a woman in her 70s with COVID-19, enrolled during active disease. The sequenced sample consisted of peripheral blood. The chain links TRBV28 to TRBJ1-6; TRBD1 aligns across 10 bases. The CDR3: CASSFGTGANSPLHF. CDR3 DNA sequence: TGTGCCAGCAGTTTCGGGACAGGGGCAAATTCACCCCTCCACTTT.